What follows is one T cell receptor beta chain and its context. This sample was included in a study of blood T cell repertoires in COVID-19. Study background: T cells, B-cell-depleted T cells, or PBMCs provided the cDNA or gDNA that served as material.

Per the authors' pipeline: Counts of nucleated cells, estimated from reference gene primer amplification, were obtained. TCRdb's table, derived via immunoSEQ multiplex PCR, lists solely in-frame clones and lacks some. The DNA gave D and trimming, while V, J and clone size come from that table. This repertoire shows around 450,000 clones, about 85% found once; its top ten account for nearly 2%. Trimming removed 8 bases at V and 6 bases at J, with 17 bases between. The CDR3 covers 14 residues. Per the germline V gene, CDR1 is SEHNR and CDR2 is FQNEAQ (reference sequence). This TCR came from a woman between 18 and 29 years old with acute COVID-19. Sequenced input: PBMCs or T cells enriched from blood (not recorded which). The V and J genes are TRBV7-9 and TRBJ2-1, with a possible D match to TRBD2 (5 bases). The CDR3 coding sequence is TGTGCCAGCTGGGAGTTTAGGGATTCCAATGAGCAGTTCTTC. Encoded protein: CASWEFRDSNEQFF.